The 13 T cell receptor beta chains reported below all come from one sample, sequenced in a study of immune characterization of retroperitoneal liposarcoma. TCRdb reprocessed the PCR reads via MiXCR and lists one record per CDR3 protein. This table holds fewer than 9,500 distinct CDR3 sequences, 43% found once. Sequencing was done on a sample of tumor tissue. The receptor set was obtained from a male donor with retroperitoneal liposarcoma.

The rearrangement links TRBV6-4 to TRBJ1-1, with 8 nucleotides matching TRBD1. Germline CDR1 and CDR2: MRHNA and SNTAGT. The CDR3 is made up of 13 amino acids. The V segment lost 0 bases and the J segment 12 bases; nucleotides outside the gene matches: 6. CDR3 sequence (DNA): TGTGCCAGCAGTGACTCCAACAGGGGGAGGCCTTTCTTT. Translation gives CASSDSNRGRPFF.

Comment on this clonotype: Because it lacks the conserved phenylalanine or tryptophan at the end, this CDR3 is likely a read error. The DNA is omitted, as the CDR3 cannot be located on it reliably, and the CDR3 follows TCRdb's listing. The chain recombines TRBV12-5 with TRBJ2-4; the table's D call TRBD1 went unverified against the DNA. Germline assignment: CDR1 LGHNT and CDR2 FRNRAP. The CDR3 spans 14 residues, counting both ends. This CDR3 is CASGLKGDPTSSSS.

CDR3 DNA sequence: TGTGCCAGCAGTTCGCTAGCGGGGGGGGCAGCCGACAATGAGCAGTACTTC. Translation: CASSSLAGGAADNEQYF. V and J are TRBV6-8 and TRBJ2-5; 12 nucleotides align to TRBD2. The V segment lost 4 bases and the J segment 11 bases; nucleotides outside the gene matches: 17. This CDR3 is built from 17 residues. The germline V gene has CDR1 MNHGY and CDR2 SAAAGT.

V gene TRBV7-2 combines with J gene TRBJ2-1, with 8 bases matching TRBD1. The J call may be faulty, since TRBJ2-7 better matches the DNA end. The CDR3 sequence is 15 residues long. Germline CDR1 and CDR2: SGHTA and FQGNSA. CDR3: CASSRTAGQGYEQYF. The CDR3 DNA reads TGTGCCAGCAGCCGGACCGCCGGACAGGGTTACGAGCAGTACTTC.

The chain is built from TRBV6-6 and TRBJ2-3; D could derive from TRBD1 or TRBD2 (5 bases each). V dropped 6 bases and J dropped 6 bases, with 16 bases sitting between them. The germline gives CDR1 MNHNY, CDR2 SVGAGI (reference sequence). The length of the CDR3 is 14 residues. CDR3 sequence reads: CASRVGRWIDTQYF. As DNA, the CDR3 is TGTGCCAGCAGAGTGGGACGGTGGATCGATACGCAGTATTTT.

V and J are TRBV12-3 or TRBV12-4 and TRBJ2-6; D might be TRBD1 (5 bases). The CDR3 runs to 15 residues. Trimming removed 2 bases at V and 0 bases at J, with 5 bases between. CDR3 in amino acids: CASSLRGSGANVLTF. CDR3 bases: TGTGCCAGCAGTTTAAGGGGCTCTGGGGCCAACGTCCTGACTTTC.

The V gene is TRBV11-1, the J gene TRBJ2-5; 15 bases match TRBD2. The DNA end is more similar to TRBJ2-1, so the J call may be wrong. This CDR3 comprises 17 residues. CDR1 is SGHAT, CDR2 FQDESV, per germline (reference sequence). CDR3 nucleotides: TGTGCCAGCAGCGCCGGACTAGCGGGAGGGTTCAGCGATGAGCAGTTCTTC. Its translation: CASSAGLAGGFSDEQFF.

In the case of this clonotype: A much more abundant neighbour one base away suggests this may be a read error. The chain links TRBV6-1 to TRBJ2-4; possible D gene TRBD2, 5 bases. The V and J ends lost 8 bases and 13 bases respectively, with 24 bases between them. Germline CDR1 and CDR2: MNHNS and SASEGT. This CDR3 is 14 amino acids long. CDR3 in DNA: TGTGCCAGCGGCCCCTCTAGCAACTACAATGAGCAGTACTTC. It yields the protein CASGPSSNYNEQYF.

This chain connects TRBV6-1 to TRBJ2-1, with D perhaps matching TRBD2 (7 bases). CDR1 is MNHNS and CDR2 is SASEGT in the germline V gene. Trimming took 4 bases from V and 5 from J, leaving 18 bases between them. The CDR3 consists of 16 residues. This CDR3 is CASSGPGRGGNNEQFF. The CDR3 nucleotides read TGTGCCAGCAGTGGACCAGGGAGGGGGGGAAACAATGAGCAGTTCTTC.

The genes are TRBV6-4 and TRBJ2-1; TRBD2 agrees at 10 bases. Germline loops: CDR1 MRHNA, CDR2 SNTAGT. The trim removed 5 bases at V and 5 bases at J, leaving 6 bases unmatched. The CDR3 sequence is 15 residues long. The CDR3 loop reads CASSQISGRNNEQFF. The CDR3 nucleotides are TGTGCCAGCAGTCAAATTAGCGGGAGGAACAATGAGCAGTTCTTC.

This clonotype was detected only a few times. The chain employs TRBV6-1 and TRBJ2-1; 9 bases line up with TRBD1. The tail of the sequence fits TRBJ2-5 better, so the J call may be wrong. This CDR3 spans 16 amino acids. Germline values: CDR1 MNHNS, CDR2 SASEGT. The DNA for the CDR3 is TGTGCCAGCAGTGCAGCGCACGGGACAGGGATTAAGACCCAGTACTTC. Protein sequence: CASSAAHGTGIKTQYF.

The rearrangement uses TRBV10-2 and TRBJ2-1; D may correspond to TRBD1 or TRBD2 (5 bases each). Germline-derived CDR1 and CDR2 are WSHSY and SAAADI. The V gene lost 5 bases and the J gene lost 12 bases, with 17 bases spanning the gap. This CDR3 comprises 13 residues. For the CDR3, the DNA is TGCGCCAGCAGTTCCGGGACCAGCATTGGGCAGTTCTTC. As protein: CASSSGTSIGQFF.

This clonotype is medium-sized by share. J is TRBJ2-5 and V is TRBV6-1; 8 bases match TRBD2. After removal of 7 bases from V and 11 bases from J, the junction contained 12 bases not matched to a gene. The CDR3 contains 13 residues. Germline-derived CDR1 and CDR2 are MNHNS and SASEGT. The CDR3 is CASKSASKREQYF. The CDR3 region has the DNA TGTGCCAGCAAAAGCGCCTCTAAGCGGGAGCAGTACTTC.